A single sample is the source of the 27 T cell receptor beta chains below, sequenced in a study of shared clonotypes between healthy human individuals. TCRdb's table, derived via immunoSEQ multiplex PCR, lists solely in-frame clones and lacks some. The sample shows 700,000 or so clones, more than 70% of them seen only once. Sequenced input: memory CD4+ T cells sorted from blood. The sample's subset: CD45RA-negative fraction. These receptors were obtained from a woman under 40 in good health.

The rearrangement joins TRBV6-6 to TRBJ1-1; D remains unclear. Germline CDR1 MNHNY, CDR2 SVGAGI (reference sequence). The CDR3 has 14 amino acids. The germline V and J ends were trimmed by 2 bases and 3 bases, with 10 bases remaining between them. The CDR3 DNA sequence: TGTGCCAGCAGTTACGCCGGGGAATACACTGAAGCTTTCTTT. As protein: CASSYAGEYTEAFF.

The chain is built from TRBV28 and TRBJ2-7, with unresolved D. Germline V gene lookup returns CDR1 MDHEN and CDR2 SYDVKM. The CDR3 contains 13 residues. Trimming stripped 5 bases from V and 6 bases from J, with 14 bases between. CDR3 sequence reads: CASSPNRRVEQYF. The CDR3 region has the DNA TGTGCCAGCAGTCCCAATCGACGGGTCGAGCAGTACTTC.

The chain links TRBV14 to TRBJ2-1, with TRBD2 matching over 8 bases. V lost 0 bases, J lost 7 bases, and 11 bases stayed unmatched. The CDR3 has 17 residues. The germline gives CDR1 SGHDN, CDR2 FVKESK. The DNA for the CDR3 is TGTGCCAGCAGCCAAGATGTATTAGGACTAGCCCGGAATGAGCAGTTCTTC. This sequence encodes CASSQDVLGLARNEQFF. The entire variable domain, with the rest obtained from reference TRBV14 and TRBJ2-1, is as follows: EAGVTQFPSHSVIEKGQTVTLRCDPISGHDNLYWYRRVMGKEIKFLLHFVKESKQDESGMPNNRFLAERTGGTYSTLKVQPAELEDSGVYFCASSQDVLGLARNEQFFGPGTRLTVL.

This clone was counted only a few times. The gene calls are TRBV21-1 and TRBJ2-7; TRBD1 reflects the table's D call only, with no check against the DNA. TRBV21-1 is an annotated pseudogene. CDR3 length: 15 amino acids. The CDR3 reads CASSKGTESTYEQYF. The CDR3 nucleotides read TGTGCCAGCAGCAAGGGGACAGAATCTACCTACGAGCAGTACTTC.

This clone was counted a single time. The J gene is TRBJ2-5, the V gene TRBV6-1; D unclear. Germline CDR1 is MNHNS and CDR2 is SASEGT. Trimming removed 8 bases at V and 3 bases at J, with 13 bases between. This CDR3 is built from 13 residues. The CDR3 sequence: CASGQVLKETQYF. The DNA of the CDR3 is TGTGCCAGCGGGCAGGTATTAAAAGAGACCCAGTACTTC.

This chain joins TRBV7-3 and TRBJ2-2; a possible D gene is TRBD1 (6 bases). The CDR3 is made up of 14 amino acids. The germline gives CDR1 SGHTA, CDR2 FQGTGA. Deletions cut 6 bases from V and 7 bases from J, with 15 bases between. The CDR3 nucleotides are TGTGCCAGCAGGGCCGGGACACAAATCGGGGAGCTGTTTTTT. This translates into CASRAGTQIGELFF.

This chain links TRBV27 with TRBJ2-1; 13 bases are a match to TRBD2. The CDR3 runs to 18 residues. CDR1 is MNHEY, CDR2 SMNVEV, per germline (reference sequence). Trimming removed 1 base from V and 6 bases from J; junction bases left unmatched: 9. The DNA of the CDR3 is TGTGCCAGCAGTTTATTGGCCAGGACTAGCGGGAGAGGCAATGAGCAGTTCTTC. Its translation: CASSLLARTSGRGNEQFF.

This chain joins TRBV14 and TRBJ1-1, with 9 nucleotides matching TRBD1. With V trimmed by 2 bases and J by 1 base, 11 bases remained unmatched. Germline V gene sequence: CDR1 SGHDN, CDR2 FVKESK. The CDR3 covers 18 residues. This CDR3 is CASSQLTGGTSRNTEAFF. CDR3 coding DNA: TGTGCCAGCAGCCAACTTACAGGGGGCACTAGTAGGAACACTGAAGCTTTCTTT.

The chain couples TRBV18 to TRBJ2-1, with D uncertain. This CDR3 contains 14 residues. V gave up 3 bases and J gave up 0 bases, with 6 bases separating them. The V gene's germline CDR1 is KGHSH and CDR2 LQKENI. The CDR3 DNA reads TGTGCCAGCTCACCCTTACGCTCCTACAATGAGCAGTTCTTC. This encodes CASSPLRSYNEQFF.

The sample holds a few counts of this clone. The chain links TRBV11-2 to TRBJ2-3; D gene uncertain. The germline V and J ends were trimmed by 3 bases and 3 bases, with 7 bases remaining between them. CDR1 and CDR2 (germline): SGHAT, FQNNGV. This CDR3 contains 13 residues. CDR3: CASSLQITDTQYF. The CDR3 bases are TGTGCCAGCAGCTTGCAGATAACAGATACGCAGTATTTT.

The table lists this clone with many counts. At the DNA level, this CDR3 is encoded by other sequences in the same sample as well. For the CDR3, the DNA is TGTGCCAGCAGACGGACGGGGGGCACTGAAGCTTTCTTT. Amino acid sequence: CASRRTGGTEAFF. The chain couples TRBV2 to TRBJ1-1; TRBD1 is a possible D gene (5 bases). CDR3 length: 13 residues. Germline lookup yields CDR1 SNHLY and CDR2 FYNNEI. The ends were cut back, 6 bases at V and 4 bases at J, with 12 bases in the middle.

In regard to this clone: Other DNA sequences within the sample encode an identical CDR3. This sequence joins TRBV5-1 and TRBJ2-1, with D hard to call. CDR3 length: 12 amino acids. Germline CDR1 reads SGHRS; CDR2 reads YFSETQ. V shed 1 base and J shed 3 bases, with 2 bases lying between them. The CDR3 reads CASSLSYNEQFF. DNA of the CDR3: TGCGCCAGCAGCTTGAGCTACAATGAGCAGTTCTTC.

The rearrangement joins TRBV9 to TRBJ1-1; D may be TRBD1 (6 bases). Trimming removed 0 bases at V and 8 bases at J, with 14 bases between. Looked up from germline, CDR1 is SGDLS and CDR2 is YYNGEE. There are 14 residues in the CDR3. For the CDR3, the DNA is TGTGCCAGCAGCGTAGGGGGGGCGCTTGAAGAAGCTTTCTTT. This codes for CASSVGGALEEAFF.

Note on this clone: The sample has other DNA sequences that encode this CDR3 too. This sequence joins TRBV28 and TRBJ1-2; D gene ambiguous. V was shortened by 3 bases and J by 1 base, with 6 bases between the two germline ends. This CDR3 has 13 residues. Germline V lookup: CDR1 MDHEN, CDR2 SYDVKM. The CDR3 protein is CASSLAVNYGYTF. DNA for the CDR3: TGTGCCAGCAGTTTGGCGGTTAACTATGGCTACACCTTC.

Notes on this clone: Additional DNA sequences in this sample encode the identical CDR3. V and J are TRBV6-1 and TRBJ2-1; 8 nucleotides match TRBD2. V shed 4 bases, J shed 0 bases, and the junction held 5 bases outside the gene matches. Germline loops: CDR1 MNHNS, CDR2 SASEGT. The CDR3 sequence is 16 residues long. The CDR3 DNA sequence: TGTGCCAGCAGTGGCTTAGCGGGAAGCTCCTACAATGAGCAGTTCTTC. This encodes CASSGLAGSSYNEQFF.

V usage is TRBV18 and J usage is TRBJ2-5; TRBD2 matches at 7 bases. The CDR3 has 16 amino acids. CDR1 is KGHSH, CDR2 LQKENI, per germline. With V trimmed by 6 bases and J by 4 bases, 14 bases remained unmatched. The CDR3 DNA follows: TGTGCCAGCTCCCTTGCATCGGCGGGAGAAGGAGAGACCCAGTACTTC. This sequence encodes CASSLASAGEGETQYF.

The gene calls are TRBV5-5 and TRBJ2-1, with 14 nucleotides matching TRBD2. CDR1 and CDR2 from the germline V gene are SGHKS and YYEKEE (reference sequence). The CDR3 contains 15 residues. V trimming: 4 bases; J trimming: 9 bases; junction bases outside the gene matches: 6. Here the CDR3 reads CASSARLAGGVEQFF. The CDR3 nucleotides read TGTGCCAGCAGCGCTAGACTAGCGGGAGGGGTTGAGCAGTTCTTC.

The V gene is TRBV21-1, the J gene TRBJ2-5. TRBV21-1 is noted as a pseudogene. The CDR3 consists of 15 residues. The CDR3 nucleotides are TGTGCCCCTGAGGAGGGGGGAAGTGTTTTGGAGACCCAGTACTTC. Its protein is CAPEEGGSVLETQYF.

The chain links TRBV5-4 to TRBJ2-6, with 7 positions matching TRBD2. Germline loops: CDR1 SGHNT, CDR2 YYREEE (reference sequence). This CDR3 has 16 residues. The V segment lost 4 bases and the J segment 4 bases; nucleotides outside the gene matches: 8. CDR3 in amino acids: CASSPGTNYGANVLTF. The CDR3 DNA follows: TGTGCCAGCAGCCCCGGGACTAACTACGGGGCCAACGTCCTGACTTTC.

V gene TRBV9 combines with J gene TRBJ1-5, with D tentatively TRBD1 (5 bases). Deletions cut 1 base from V and 5 bases from J, with 10 bases between. Germline V gene data show CDR1 as SGDLS and CDR2 as YYNGEE. This CDR3 region has 14 residues. The CDR3, as DNA: TGTGCCAGCAGCGTAACAGGCGGGGATCAGCCCCAGCATTTT. Amino acids: CASSVTGGDQPQHF.

J is TRBJ2-7 and V is TRBV28, with 7 nucleotides matching TRBD2. Germline V lookup: CDR1 MDHEN, CDR2 SYDVKM. Losses at the gene ends were 2 bases for V and 5 bases for J; bases not matched to a gene: 6. The CDR3 runs to 14 residues. CDR3 region: CASSLPGLDHEQYF. The CDR3 region has the DNA TGTGCCAGCAGTTTACCCGGACTAGACCACGAGCAGTACTTC.

The V gene is TRBV5-4, the J gene TRBJ2-6; D may be TRBD1 (5 bases). V was shortened by 4 bases and J by 0 bases, with 14 bases between the two germline ends. Germline CDR1 is SGHNT and CDR2 is YYREEE (reference sequence). The CDR3 runs 17 residues. The CDR3 DNA follows: TGTGCCAGCAGCACGACAGCTAGGACCTCTGGGGCCAACGTCCTGACTTTC. Its protein is CASSTTARTSGANVLTF.

The genes are TRBV6-5 and TRBJ1-1; 7 nucleotides agree with TRBD1. This CDR3 comprises 15 residues. With 3 bases clipped from V and 2 bases from J, the junction kept 6 bases outside the gene matches. Germline lookup yields CDR1 MNHEY and CDR2 SVGAGI. DNA of the CDR3: TGTGCCAGCAGTTATCGACAGGGAGTCAACACTGAAGCTTTCTTT. Its translation is CASSYRQGVNTEAFF.

This clone was detected once. The chain uses TRBV19 and TRBJ2-1, with TRBD2 identical over 7 bases. This CDR3 has 16 amino acids. J gave up 1 base and V 1 base, and 4 bases lay outside the gene matches. From germline, CDR1 is LNHDA and CDR2 SQIVND (reference sequence). CDR3 sequence (DNA): TGTGCCAGTAGTATAGGGGCTAGCGGATCCTACAATGAGCAGTTCTTC. Translating it yields CASSIGASGSYNEQFF.

This clone was seen only a few times. The chain employs TRBV25-1 and TRBJ2-7; no reliable D call. V was clipped by 5 bases and J by 6 bases, with 17 bases between them. Germline-derived CDR1 and CDR2 are MGHDK and SYGVNS. The CDR3 sequence is 14 residues long. The chain's CDR3 is CASSKGPNGGEQYF. The CDR3 nucleotides are TGTGCCAGCAGTAAAGGACCGAATGGCGGCGAGCAGTACTTC.

The table lists this clone with a few counts. The chain carries TRBV28 and TRBJ1-5; D unclear. Germline V gives CDR1 MDHEN, CDR2 SYDVKM. V lost 5 bases, J lost 9 bases, and 11 bases lay in between. The CDR3 extends over 12 amino acids. DNA of the CDR3: TGTGCCAGCAGTGCGGCCTTAAGGCCCCAGCATTTT. It is translated as CASSAALRPQHF. Full variable domain (remainder filled in from reference TRBV28 and TRBJ1-5): DVKVTQSSRYLVKRTGEKVFLECVQDMDHENMFWYRQDPGLGLRLIYFSYDVKMKEKGDIPEGYSVSREKKERFSLILESASTNQTSMYLCASSAALRPQHFGDGTRLSIL.

This clone has more than one count but fewer than ten. The chain employs TRBV2 and TRBJ1-1; D call uncertain. The V end lost 7 bases, the J end lost 4 bases, and 10 bases lay between the germline ends. Germline CDR1 SNHLY, CDR2 FYNNEI. The CDR3 has 12 residues. The CDR3 reads CASMRGGTEAFF. CDR3 DNA sequence: TGTGCCAGCATGCGGGGAGGCACTGAAGCTTTCTTT. The full variable domain, with the rest looked up from reference TRBV2 and TRBJ1-1, is EPEVTQTPSHQVTQMGQEVILRCVPISNHLYFYWYRQILGQKVEFLVSFYNNEISEKSEIFDDQFSVERPDGSNFTLKIRSTKLEDSAMYFCASMRGGTEAFFGQGTRLTVV.